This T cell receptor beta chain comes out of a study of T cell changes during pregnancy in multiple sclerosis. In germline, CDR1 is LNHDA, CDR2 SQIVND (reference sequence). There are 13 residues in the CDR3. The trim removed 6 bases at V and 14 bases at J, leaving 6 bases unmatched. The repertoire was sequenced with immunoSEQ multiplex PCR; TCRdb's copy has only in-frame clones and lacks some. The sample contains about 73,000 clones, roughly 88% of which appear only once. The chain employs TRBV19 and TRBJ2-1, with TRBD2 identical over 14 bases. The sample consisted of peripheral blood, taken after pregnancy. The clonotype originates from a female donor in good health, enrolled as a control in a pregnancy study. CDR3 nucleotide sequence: TGTGCCAGTAGCCGGACTAGCGGGAGGTTGGAGTTCTTC. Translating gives CASSRTSGRLEFF.